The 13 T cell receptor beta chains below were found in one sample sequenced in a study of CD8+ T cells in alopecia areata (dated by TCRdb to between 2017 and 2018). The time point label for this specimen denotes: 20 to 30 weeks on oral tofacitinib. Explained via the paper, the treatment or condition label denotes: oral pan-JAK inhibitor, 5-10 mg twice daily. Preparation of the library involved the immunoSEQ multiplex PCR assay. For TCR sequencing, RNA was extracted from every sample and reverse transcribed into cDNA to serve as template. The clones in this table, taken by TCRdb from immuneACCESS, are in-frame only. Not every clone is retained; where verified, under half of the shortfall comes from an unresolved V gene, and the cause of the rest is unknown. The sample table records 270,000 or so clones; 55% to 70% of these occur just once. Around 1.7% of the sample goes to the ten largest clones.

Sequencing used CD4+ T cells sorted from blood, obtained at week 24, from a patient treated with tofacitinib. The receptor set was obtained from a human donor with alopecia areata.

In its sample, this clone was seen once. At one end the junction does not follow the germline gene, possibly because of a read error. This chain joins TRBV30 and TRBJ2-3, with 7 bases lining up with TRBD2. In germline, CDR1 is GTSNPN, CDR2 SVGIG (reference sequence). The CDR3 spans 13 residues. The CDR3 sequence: CAWSGLVMDMQYF. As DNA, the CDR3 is TGTGCCTGGAGCGGACTAGTTATGGATATGCAGTATTTT.

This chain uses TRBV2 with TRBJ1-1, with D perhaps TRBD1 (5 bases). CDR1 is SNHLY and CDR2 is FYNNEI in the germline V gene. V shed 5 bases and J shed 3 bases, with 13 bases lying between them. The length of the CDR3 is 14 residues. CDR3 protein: CASSNRQGDTEAFF. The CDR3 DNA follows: TGTGCCAGCAGTAACCGGCAGGGTGACACTGAAGCTTTCTTT.

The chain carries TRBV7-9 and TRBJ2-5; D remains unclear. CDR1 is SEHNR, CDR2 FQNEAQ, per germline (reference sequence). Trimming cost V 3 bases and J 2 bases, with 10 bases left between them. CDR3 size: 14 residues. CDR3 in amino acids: CASSFGLGQETQYF. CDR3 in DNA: TGTGCCAGCAGCTTTGGGCTCGGTCAAGAGACCCAGTACTTC.

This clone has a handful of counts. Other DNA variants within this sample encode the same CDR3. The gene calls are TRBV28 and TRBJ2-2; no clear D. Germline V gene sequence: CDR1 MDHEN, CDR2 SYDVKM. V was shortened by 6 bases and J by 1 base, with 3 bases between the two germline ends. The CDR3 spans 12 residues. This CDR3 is CASSLNTGELFF. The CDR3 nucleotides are TGTGCCAGCAGCTTGAACACCGGGGAGCTGTTTTTT.

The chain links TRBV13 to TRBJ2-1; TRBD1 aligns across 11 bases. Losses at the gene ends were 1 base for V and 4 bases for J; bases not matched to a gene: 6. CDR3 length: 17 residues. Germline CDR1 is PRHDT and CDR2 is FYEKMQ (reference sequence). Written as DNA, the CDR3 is TGTGCCAGCAGCTTAGTCTCCGGGACAGGGGGATACAATGAGCAGTTCTTC. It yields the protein CASSLVSGTGGYNEQFF.

CDR3 amino acids: CASSQEGTGINNQPQHF. CDR3 DNA sequence: TGTGCCAGCAGCCAAGAAGGGACAGGAATCAATAATCAGCCCCAGCATTTT. The chain combines TRBV4-2 with TRBJ1-5; 8 positions match TRBD1. Per germline, CDR1 LGHNA and CDR2 YNFKEQ. The CDR3 spans 17 residues. With 0 bases clipped from V and 4 bases from J, the junction kept 8 bases outside the gene matches.

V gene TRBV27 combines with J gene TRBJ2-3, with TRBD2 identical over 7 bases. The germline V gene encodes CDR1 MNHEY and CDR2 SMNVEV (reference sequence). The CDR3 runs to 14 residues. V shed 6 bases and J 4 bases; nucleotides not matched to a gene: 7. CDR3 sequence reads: CASSLAGVSDTQYF. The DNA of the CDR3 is TGTGCCAGCAGCCTCGCGGGGGTCTCAGATACGCAGTATTTT.

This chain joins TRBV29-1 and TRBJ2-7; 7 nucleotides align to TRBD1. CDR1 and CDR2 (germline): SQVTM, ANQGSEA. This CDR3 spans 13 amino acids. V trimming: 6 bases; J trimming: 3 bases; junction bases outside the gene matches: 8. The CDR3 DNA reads TGCAGCGTGAGGACAGGAACGGACTACGAGCAGTACTTC. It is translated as CSVRTGTDYEQYF.

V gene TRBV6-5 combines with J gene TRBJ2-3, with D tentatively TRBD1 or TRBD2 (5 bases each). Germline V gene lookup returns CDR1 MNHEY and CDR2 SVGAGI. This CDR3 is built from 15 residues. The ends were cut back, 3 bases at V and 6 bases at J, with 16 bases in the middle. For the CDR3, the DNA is TGTGCCAGCAGTTATCGCGGGCCCTGGGGGGATACGCAGTATTTT. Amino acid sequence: CASSYRGPWGDTQYF.

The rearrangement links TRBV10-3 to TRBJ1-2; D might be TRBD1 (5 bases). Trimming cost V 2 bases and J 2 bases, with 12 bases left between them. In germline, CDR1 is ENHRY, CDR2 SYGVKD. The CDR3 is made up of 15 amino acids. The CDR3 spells CAISEAGTANYGYTF. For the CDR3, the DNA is TGTGCCATCAGTGAGGCCGGGACGGCCAACTATGGCTACACCTTC.

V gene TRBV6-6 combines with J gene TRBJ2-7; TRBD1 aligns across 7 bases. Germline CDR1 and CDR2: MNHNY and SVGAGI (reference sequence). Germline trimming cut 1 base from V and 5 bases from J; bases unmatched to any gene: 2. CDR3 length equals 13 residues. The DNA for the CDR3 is TGTGCCAGCAGTTACTACAGGGGCGACGAGCAGTACTTC. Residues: CASSYYRGDEQYF.

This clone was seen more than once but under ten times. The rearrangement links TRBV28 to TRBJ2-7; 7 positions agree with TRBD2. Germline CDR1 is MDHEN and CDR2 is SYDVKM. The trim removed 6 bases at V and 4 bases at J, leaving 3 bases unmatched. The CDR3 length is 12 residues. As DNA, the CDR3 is TGTGCCAGCAGCTGGACTAGGTACGAGCAGTACTTC. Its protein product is CASSWTRYEQYF.

The CDR3 DNA follows: TGTGCCAGCAGCTTGGTGGCAGGGGGAGAGCAGTACTTC. Protein product: CASSLVAGGEQYF. This chain uses TRBV5-6 with TRBJ2-7; TRBD1 matches 7 bases. With V trimmed by 0 bases and J by 7 bases, 4 bases remained unmatched. The CDR3 covers 13 residues. The germline V gene has CDR1 SGHDT and CDR2 YYEEEE.